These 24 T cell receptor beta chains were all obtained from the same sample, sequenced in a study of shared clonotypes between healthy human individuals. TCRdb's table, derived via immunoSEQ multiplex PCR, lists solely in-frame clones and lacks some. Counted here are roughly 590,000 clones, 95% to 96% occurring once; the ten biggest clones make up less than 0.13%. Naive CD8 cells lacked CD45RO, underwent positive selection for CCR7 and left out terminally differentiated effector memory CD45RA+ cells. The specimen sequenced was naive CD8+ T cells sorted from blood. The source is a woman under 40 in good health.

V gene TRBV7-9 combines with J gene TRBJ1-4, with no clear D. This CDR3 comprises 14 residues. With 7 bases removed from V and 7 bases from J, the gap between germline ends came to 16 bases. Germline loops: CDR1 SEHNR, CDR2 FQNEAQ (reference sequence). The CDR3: CASTRTVSSEKLFF. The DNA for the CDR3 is TGTGCCAGCACGCGGACGGTCTCTAGTGAAAAACTGTTTTTT. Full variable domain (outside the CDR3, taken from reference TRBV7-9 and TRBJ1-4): DTGVSQNPRHKITKRGQNVTFRCDPISEHNRLYWYRQTLGQGPEFLTYFQNEAQLEKSRLLSDRFSAERPKGSFSTLEIQRTEQGDSAMYLCASTRTVSSEKLFFGSGTQLSVL.

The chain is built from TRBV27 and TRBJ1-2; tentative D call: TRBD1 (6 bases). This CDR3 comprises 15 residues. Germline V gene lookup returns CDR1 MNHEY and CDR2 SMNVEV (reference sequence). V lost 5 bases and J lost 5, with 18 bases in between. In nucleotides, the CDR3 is TGTGCCAGCAGTCCTACCGAGGGGGTCCAGTATGGCTACACCTTC. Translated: CASSPTEGVQYGYTF.

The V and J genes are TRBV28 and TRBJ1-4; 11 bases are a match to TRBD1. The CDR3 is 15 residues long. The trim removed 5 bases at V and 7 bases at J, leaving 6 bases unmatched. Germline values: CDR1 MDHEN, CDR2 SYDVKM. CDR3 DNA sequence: TGTGCCAGCAGTATTACCGGGACAGGGGGTGAAAAACTGTTTTTT. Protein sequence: CASSITGTGGEKLFF.

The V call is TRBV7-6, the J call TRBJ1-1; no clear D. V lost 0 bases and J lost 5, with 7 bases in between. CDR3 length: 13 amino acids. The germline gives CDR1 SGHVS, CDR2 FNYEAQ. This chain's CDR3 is CASSLAKGTEAFF. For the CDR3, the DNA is TGTGCCAGCAGCTTAGCTAAGGGTACTGAAGCTTTCTTT.

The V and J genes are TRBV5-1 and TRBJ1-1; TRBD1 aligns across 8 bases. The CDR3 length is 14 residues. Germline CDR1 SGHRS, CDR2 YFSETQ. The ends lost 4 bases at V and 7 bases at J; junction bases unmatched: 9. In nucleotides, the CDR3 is TGCGCCAGCAGCGGAGACAGGGGCGCCCGTGAAGCTTTCTTT. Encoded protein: CASSGDRGAREAFF. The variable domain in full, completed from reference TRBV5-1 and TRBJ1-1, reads KAGVTQTPRYLIKTRGQQVTLSCSPISGHRSVSWYQQTPGQGLQFLFEYFSETQRNKGNFPGRFSGRQFSNSRSEMNVSTLELGDSALYLCASSGDRGAREAFFGQGTRLTVV.

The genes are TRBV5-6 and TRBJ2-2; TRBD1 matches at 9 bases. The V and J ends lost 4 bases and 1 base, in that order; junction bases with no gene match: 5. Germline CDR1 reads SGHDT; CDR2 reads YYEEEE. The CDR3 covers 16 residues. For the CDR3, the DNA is TGTGCCAGCAGCCGGACAGGGGAGAGGAACACCGGGGAGCTGTTTTTT. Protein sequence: CASSRTGERNTGELFF.

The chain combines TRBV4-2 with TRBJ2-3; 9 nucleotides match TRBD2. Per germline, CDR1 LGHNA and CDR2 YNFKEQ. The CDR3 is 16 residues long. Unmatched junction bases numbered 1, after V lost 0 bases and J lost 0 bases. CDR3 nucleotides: TGTGCCAGCAGCCAAGATAGCGGGAGTAGCACAGATACGCAGTATTTT. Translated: CASSQDSGSSTDTQYF.

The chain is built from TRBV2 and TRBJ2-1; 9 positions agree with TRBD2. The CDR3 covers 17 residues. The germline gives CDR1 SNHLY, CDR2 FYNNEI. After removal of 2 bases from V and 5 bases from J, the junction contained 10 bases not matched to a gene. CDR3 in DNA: TGTGCCAGCAGTGAAAACGAGGGCGGGAGGGCCGACAATGAGCAGTTCTTC. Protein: CASSENEGGRADNEQFF.

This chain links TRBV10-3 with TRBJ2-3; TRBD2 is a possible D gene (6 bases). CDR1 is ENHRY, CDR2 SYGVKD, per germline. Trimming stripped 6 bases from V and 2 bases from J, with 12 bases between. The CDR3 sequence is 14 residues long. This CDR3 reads CAIRGGQNTDTQYF. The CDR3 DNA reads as TGTGCCATCAGGGGAGGACAAAACACAGATACGCAGTATTTT.

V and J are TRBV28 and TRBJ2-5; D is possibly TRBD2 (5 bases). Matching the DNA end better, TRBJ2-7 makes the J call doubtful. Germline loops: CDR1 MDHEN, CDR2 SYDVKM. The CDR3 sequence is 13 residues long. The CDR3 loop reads CASNGVVSYEQYF. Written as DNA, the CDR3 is TGTGCCAGCAACGGGGTAGTCTCCTACGAGCAGTACTTC.

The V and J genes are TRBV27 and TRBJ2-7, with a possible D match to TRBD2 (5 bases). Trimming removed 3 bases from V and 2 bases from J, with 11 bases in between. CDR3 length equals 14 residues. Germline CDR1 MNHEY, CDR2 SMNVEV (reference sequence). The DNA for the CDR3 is TGTGCCAGCAGTTTCGGTAGGGAGACCTACGAGCAGTACTTC. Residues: CASSFGRETYEQYF.

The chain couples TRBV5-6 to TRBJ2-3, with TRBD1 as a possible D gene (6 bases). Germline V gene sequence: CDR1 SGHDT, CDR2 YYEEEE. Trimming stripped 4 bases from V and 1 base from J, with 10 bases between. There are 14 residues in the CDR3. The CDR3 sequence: CASSRDTGTDTQYF. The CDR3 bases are TGTGCCAGCAGCAGGGACACTGGCACAGATACGCAGTATTTT.

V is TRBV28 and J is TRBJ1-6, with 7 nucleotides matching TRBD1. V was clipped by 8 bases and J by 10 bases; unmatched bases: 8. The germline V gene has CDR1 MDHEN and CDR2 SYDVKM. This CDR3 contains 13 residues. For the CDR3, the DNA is TGTGCCAGCTTCGACAGGGACGGATCACCCCTCCACTTT. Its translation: CASFDRDGSPLHF.

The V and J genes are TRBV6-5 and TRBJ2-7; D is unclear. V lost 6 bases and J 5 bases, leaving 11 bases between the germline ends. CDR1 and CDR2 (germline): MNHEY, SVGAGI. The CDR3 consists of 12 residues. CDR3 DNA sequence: TGTGCCAGCAGGGGCGACACCCACGAGCAGTACTTC. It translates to CASRGDTHEQYF.

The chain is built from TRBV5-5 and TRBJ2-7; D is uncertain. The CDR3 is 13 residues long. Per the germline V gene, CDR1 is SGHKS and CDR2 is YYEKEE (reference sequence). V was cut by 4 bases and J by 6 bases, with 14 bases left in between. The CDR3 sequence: CASSPTSLAEQYF. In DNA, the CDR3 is TGTGCCAGCAGCCCGACCTCATTGGCCGAGCAGTACTTC. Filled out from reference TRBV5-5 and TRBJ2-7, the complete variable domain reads DAGVTQSPTHLIKTRGQQVTLRCSPISGHKSVSWYQQVLGQGPQFIFQYYEKEERGRGNFPDRFSARQFPNYSSELNVNALLLGDSALYLCASSPTSLAEQYFGPGTRLTVT.

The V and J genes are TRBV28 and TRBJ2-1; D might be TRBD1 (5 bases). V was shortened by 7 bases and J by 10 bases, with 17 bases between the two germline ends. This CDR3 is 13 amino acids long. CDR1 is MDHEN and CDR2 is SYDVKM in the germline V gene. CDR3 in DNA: TGTGCCAGCAAAGTCGGTCTTAAGGGGGAGCAGTTCTTC. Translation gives CASKVGLKGEQFF.

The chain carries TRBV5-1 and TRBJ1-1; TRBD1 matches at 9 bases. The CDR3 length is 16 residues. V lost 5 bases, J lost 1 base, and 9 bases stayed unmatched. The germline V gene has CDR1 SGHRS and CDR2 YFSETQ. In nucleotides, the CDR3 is TGCGCCAGCAGGCTGCTTACAGGGGGCTGGAACACTGAAGCTTTCTTT. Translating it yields CASRLLTGGWNTEAFF. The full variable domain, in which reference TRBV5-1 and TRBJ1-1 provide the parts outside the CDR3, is KAGVTQTPRYLIKTRGQQVTLSCSPISGHRSVSWYQQTPGQGLQFLFEYFSETQRNKGNFPGRFSGRQFSNSRSEMNVSTLELGDSALYLCASRLLTGGWNTEAFFGQGTRLTVV.

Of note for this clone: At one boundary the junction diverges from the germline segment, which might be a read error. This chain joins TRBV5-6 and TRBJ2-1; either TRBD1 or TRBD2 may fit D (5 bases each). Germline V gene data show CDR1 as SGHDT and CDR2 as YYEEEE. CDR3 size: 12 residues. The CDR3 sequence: CASSQPGREPFF. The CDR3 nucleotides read TGTGCCAGCAGCCAGCCGGGACGCGAGCCGTTCTTC.

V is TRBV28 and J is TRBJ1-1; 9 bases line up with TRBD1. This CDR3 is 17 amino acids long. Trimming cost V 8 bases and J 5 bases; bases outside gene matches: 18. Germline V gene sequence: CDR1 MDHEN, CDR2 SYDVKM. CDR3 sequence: CASDAPGQGVVGTEAFF. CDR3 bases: TGTGCCAGCGATGCTCCGGGACAGGGAGTTGTAGGAACTGAAGCTTTCTTT.

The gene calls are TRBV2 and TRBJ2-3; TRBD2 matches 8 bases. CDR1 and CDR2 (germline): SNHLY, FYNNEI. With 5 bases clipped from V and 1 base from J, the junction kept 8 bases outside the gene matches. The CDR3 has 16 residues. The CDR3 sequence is CASSHLLAGRTDTQYF. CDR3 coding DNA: TGTGCCAGCAGTCACCTCTTAGCGGGGCGCACAGATACGCAGTATTTT.

CDR3 sequence reads: CASSTSGSTDTQYF. The CDR3 coding sequence is TGTGCCAGCAGCACTAGCGGTAGCACAGATACGCAGTATTTT. The V gene is TRBV7-9, the J gene TRBJ2-3; the match to TRBD2 covers 8 bases. With V trimmed by 5 bases and J by 0 bases, 1 base remained unmatched. This CDR3 has 14 residues. From germline, CDR1 is SEHNR and CDR2 FQNEAQ (reference sequence).

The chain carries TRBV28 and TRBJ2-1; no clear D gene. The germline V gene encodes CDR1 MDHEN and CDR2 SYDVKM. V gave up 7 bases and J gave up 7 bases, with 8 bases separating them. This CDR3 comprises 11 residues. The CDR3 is CASKNLNEQFF. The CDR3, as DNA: TGTGCCAGCAAAAATTTGAATGAGCAGTTCTTC.

CDR3 DNA sequence: TGTGCCAGCAGCGTAGCTCGAGGGAGGGCCCTTGATGAGCAGTTCTTC. Its protein product is CASSVARGRALDEQFF. The rearrangement uses TRBV9 and TRBJ2-1, with 7 bases lining up with TRBD2. The CDR3 is made up of 16 amino acids. CDR1 and CDR2 from the germline V gene are SGDLS and YYNGEE. Trimming removed 0 bases from V and 8 bases from J; junction bases left unmatched: 11.

CDR3 nucleotide sequence: TGTGCCAGCAGCTTATCCGGGCCCGGGGACCCTAAGCTGGAGCAGTACTTC. Its protein is CASSLSGPGDPKLEQYF. The V and J genes are TRBV7-9 and TRBJ2-7, with D perhaps TRBD1 or TRBD2 (5 bases each). The CDR3 is made up of 17 amino acids. The V end was cut by 2 bases, the J end by 7 bases, with 24 bases between. Germline V gene lookup returns CDR1 SEHNR and CDR2 FQNEAQ (reference sequence).